The 13 T cell receptor beta chains presented below share a single source sample, sequenced in a study of shared clonotypes between healthy human individuals. Sequenced by immunoSEQ multiplex PCR; TCRdb stores in-frame clones only, minus some. The table records about 95,000 clones, about two thirds of them present only once. The sample was memory CD8+ T cells sorted from blood. Described subset: CD45RO+ cells pooled with CCR7-negative TemRA cells. The receptors were sampled from a man aged 30 to 45 in good health.

In DNA form, the CDR3 reads TGTGCCAGCAGCTTACTCGGCGGACTCCAAGAGACCCAGTACTTC. Amino acids: CASSLLGGLQETQYF. This sequence joins TRBV7-9 and TRBJ2-5, with D perhaps matching TRBD2 (5 bases). V lost 2 bases and J 1 base, leaving 11 bases between the germline ends. This CDR3 spans 15 amino acids. Germline V lookup: CDR1 SEHNR, CDR2 FQNEAQ (reference sequence).

This sequence joins TRBV5-1 and TRBJ1-1; no firm D call. The CDR3 spans 14 residues. The germline V gene has CDR1 SGHRS and CDR2 YFSETQ. V lost 0 bases and J lost 3, with 9 bases in between. The CDR3 reads CASSLEFGYTEAFF. The CDR3 nucleotides are TGCGCCAGCAGCTTGGAGTTTGGGTACACTGAAGCTTTCTTT.

V and J are TRBV27 and TRBJ1-2; D is unclear. Trimming removed 2 bases at V and 8 bases at J, with 12 bases between. The CDR3 runs to 13 residues. CDR1 MNHEY and CDR2 SMNVEV come from the germline V gene (reference sequence). CDR3 in DNA: TGTGCCAGCAGTTTAACCCGGACCGAGGGCTACACCTTC. Its translation is CASSLTRTEGYTF.

The chain employs TRBV29-1 and TRBJ2-3; no firm D call. This CDR3 is built from 15 residues. Looked up from germline, CDR1 is SQVTM and CDR2 is ANQGSEA. V was trimmed by 2 bases and J by 2 bases, leaving 14 bases between them. CDR3 region: CSVEPTGPHTDTQYF. CDR3 DNA: TGCAGCGTTGAACCAACCGGGCCACACACAGATACGCAGTATTTT.

The V gene is TRBV9, the J gene TRBJ1-4, with TRBD1 as a possible D gene (5 bases). The CDR3 runs 15 residues. The V gene lost 4 bases and the J gene lost 7 bases, with 17 bases spanning the gap. CDR1 SGDLS and CDR2 YYNGEE come from the germline V gene. The CDR3 is CASSPQGVGSEKLFF. The CDR3 region has the DNA TGTGCCAGCAGCCCACAAGGGGTGGGTTCTGAAAAACTGTTTTTT.

A few counts support this clone. The chain couples TRBV29-1 to TRBJ2-1; unclear D gene. The CDR3 totals 14 residues. V shed 6 bases and J shed 0 bases, with 12 bases lying between them. Germline V gene data show CDR1 as SQVTM and CDR2 as ANQGSEA. The CDR3 region is CSVSGSSSYNEQFF. CDR3 DNA sequence: TGCAGCGTGTCCGGATCAAGCTCCTACAATGAGCAGTTCTTC.

In this sample, this clone turned up many times. The genes are TRBV10-1 and TRBJ2-3; D tentatively fits TRBD1 or TRBD2 (5 bases each). This CDR3 spans 15 amino acids. Germline CDR1 and CDR2: WNHNN and SYGVQD (reference sequence). The V end lost 2 bases, the J end lost 3 bases, and 12 bases lay between the germline ends. In DNA, the CDR3 is TGCGCCAGCAGTGAGCGGGACGAAACTACAGATACGCAGTATTTT. It encodes CASSERDETTDTQYF.

The chain joins TRBV6-5 to TRBJ2-7; 13 positions match TRBD2. Germline V gene lookup returns CDR1 MNHEY and CDR2 SVGAGI. After removal of 0 bases from V and 3 bases from J, the junction contained 2 bases not matched to a gene. The CDR3 covers 16 residues. CDR3 protein: CASSYSGLAGYYEQYF. The CDR3 DNA reads as TGTGCCAGCAGTTACTCGGGACTAGCGGGATACTACGAGCAGTACTTC.

The CDR3: CASADNYEQYF. The CDR3 DNA is TGTGCCAGCGCGGACAACTACGAGCAGTACTTC. The chain links TRBV6-1 to TRBJ2-7, with D possibly matching TRBD1 (5 bases). CDR1 is MNHNS, CDR2 SASEGT, per germline. CDR3 size: 11 residues. V lost 8 bases and J 3 bases, leaving 8 bases between the germline ends.

As regards this clone: This likely traces to a read error, being one base from a far larger clone. The sample carries other DNA sequences with the same CDR3. This chain connects TRBV28 to TRBJ2-7; the D is unclear. Germline V lookup: CDR1 MDHEN, CDR2 SYDVKM. The CDR3 is 12 residues long. Trimming took 6 bases from V and 0 from J, leaving 6 bases between them. For the CDR3, the DNA is TGTGCCAGCAGGGCAGTCTCCTACGAGCAGTACTTC. Amino acid sequence: CASRAVSYEQYF.

The chain carries TRBV7-8 and TRBJ1-5, with a weak D call TRBD1 (6 bases). The CDR3 has 18 amino acids. V was cut by 0 bases and J by 0 bases, with 15 bases left in between. CDR1 is SGHVS, CDR2 FQNEAQ, per germline. CDR3: CASSLAYPGEASNQPQHF. DNA of the CDR3: TGTGCCAGCAGCTTAGCGTATCCAGGGGAGGCTAGCAATCAGCCCCAGCATTTT.

This sequence joins TRBV13 and TRBJ1-4; 8 positions agree with TRBD1. V lost 5 bases and J lost 6; bases outside the gene matches: 8. The CDR3 is 15 amino acids. From germline, CDR1 is PRHDT and CDR2 FYEKMQ (reference sequence). The CDR3: CASSPWTGKDEKLFF. CDR3 nucleotides: TGTGCCAGCAGCCCTTGGACAGGGAAGGATGAAAAACTGTTTTTT.

The chain links TRBV10-2 to TRBJ2-7, with D perhaps TRBD2 (6 bases). CDR3 length equals 15 residues. The V gene lost 2 bases and the J gene lost 6 bases, with 17 bases spanning the gap. The germline gives CDR1 WSHSY, CDR2 SAAADI. CDR3 protein: CASSEKVGGVGEQYF. The CDR3 DNA is TGCGCCAGCAGTGAGAAAGTGGGGGGAGTGGGCGAGCAGTACTTC.